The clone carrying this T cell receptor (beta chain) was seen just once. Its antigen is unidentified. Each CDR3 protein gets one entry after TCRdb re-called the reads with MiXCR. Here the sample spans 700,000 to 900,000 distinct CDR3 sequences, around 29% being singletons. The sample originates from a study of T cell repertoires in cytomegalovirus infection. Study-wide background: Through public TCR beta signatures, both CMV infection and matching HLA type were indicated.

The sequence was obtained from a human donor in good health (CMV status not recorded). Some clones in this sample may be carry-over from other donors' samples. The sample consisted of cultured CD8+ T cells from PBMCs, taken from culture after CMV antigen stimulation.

Here the CDR3 DNA reads TGTGCCAGTAGTACCCCTCTCAGGGTTGCTGAAGCTTTCTTT. Encoded protein: CASSTPLRVAEAFF. The J gene is TRBJ1-1, the V gene TRBV19; tentatively, D is TRBD1 (5 bases). This CDR3 is 14 amino acids long. Trimming cost V 4 bases and J 6 bases, with 15 bases left between them. The germline V gene encodes CDR1 LNHDA and CDR2 SQIVND (reference sequence).